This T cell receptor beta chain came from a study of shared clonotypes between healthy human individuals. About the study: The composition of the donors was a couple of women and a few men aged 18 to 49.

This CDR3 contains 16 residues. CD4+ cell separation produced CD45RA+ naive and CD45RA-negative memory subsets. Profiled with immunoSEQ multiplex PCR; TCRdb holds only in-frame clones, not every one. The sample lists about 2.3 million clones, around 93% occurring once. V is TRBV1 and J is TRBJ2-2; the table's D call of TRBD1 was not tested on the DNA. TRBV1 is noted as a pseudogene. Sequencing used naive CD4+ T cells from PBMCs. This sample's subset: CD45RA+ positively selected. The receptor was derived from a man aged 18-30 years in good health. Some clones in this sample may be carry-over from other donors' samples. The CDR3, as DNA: TGCACCAGCAGCCGATTCCGTATCAGGGTCACCGGGGAGCTGTTTTTT. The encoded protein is CTSSRFRIRVTGELFF.